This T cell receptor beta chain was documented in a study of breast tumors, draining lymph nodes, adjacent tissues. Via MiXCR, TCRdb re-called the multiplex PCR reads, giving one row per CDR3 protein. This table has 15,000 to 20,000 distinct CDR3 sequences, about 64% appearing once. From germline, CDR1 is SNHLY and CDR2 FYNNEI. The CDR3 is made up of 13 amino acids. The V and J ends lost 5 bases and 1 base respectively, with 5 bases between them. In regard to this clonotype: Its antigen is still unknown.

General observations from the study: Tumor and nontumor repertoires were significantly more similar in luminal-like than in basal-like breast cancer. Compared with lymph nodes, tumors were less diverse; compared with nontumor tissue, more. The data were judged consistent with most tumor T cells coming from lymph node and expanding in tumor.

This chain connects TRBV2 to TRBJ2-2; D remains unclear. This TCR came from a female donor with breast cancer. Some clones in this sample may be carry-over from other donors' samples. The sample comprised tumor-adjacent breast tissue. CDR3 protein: CASSSKNTGELFF. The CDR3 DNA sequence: TGTGCCAGCAGTTCCAAGAACACCGGGGAGCTGTTTTTT. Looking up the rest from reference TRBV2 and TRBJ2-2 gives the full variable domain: EPEVTQTPSHQVTQMGQEVILRCVPISNHLYFYWYRQILGQKVEFLVSFYNNEISEKSEIFDDQFSVERPDGSNFTLKIRSTKLEDSAMYFCASSSKNTGELFFGEGSRLTVL.